These 19 T cell receptor beta chains share one sample of origin, sequenced in a study of T cell responses to AZD1222 COVID-19 vaccine. TCRdb keeps only in-frame clones here, not all; method: immunoSEQ multiplex PCR. This sample has about 150,000 clones, with about 89% found just once. The source was peripheral blood, collected 28 days after the second dose of the MenACWY control vaccine. Source of these receptors: an adult who received the MenACWY meningococcal vaccine as a control.

The rearrangement uses TRBV10-3 and TRBJ2-3; D gene uncertain. CDR3 length equals 18 residues. Trimming pared 2 bases from V and 1 base from J, leaving 19 bases between. Germline V gene lookup returns CDR1 ENHRY and CDR2 SYGVKD. Here the CDR3 DNA reads TGTGCCATCAGTGAGAATGCATTAGACGCTAGTGGCACAGATACGCAGTATTTT. It encodes CAISENALDASGTDTQYF.

The chain is built from TRBV7-8 and TRBJ1-3, with a possible D match to TRBD1 (5 bases). Germline loops: CDR1 SGHVS, CDR2 FQNEAQ. The V end lost 1 base, the J end lost 4 bases, and 17 bases lay between the germline ends. The CDR3 extends over 17 amino acids. CDR3 nucleotide sequence: TGTGCCAGCAGCTTAGTTTCGGGACCCACTTCAGGAAACACCATATATTTT. Its protein is CASSLVSGPTSGNTIYF.

This clone was seen only a few times. The CDR3 protein is CASSLDGSFSYEQYF. The CDR3 DNA reads TGTGCCAGCAGCTTAGACGGCAGTTTTTCCTACGAGCAGTACTTC. The chain combines TRBV7-2 with TRBJ2-7; no definite D call. Trimming shortened V by 1 base and J by 1 base, and 11 bases separated the two germline ends. CDR1 SGHTA and CDR2 FQGNSA come from the germline V gene. CDR3 length equals 15 residues.

The chain has TRBV7-9 and TRBJ2-1; D possibly uses TRBD1 or TRBD2 (5 bases each). This CDR3 comprises 15 residues. The ends were cut back, 5 bases at V and 9 bases at J, with 20 bases in the middle. In germline, CDR1 is SEHNR, CDR2 FQNEAQ (reference sequence). The CDR3 sequence: CASSPSSGAMVEQFF. CDR3 nucleotides: TGTGCCAGCAGCCCCTCCTCCGGGGCAATGGTTGAGCAGTTCTTC.

The rearrangement links TRBV19 to TRBJ2-7; no firm D call. The V end was cut by 3 bases, the J end by 5 bases, with 11 bases between. Germline lookup yields CDR1 LNHDA and CDR2 SQIVND (reference sequence). This CDR3 is built from 13 residues. CDR3 in DNA: TGTGCCAGTAGTATTATAGGGCAGCACGAGCAGTACTTC. As protein: CASSIIGQHEQYF.

The chain couples TRBV5-1 to TRBJ2-5; 7 bases line up with TRBD1. Germline V gene lookup returns CDR1 SGHRS and CDR2 YFSETQ. The CDR3 contains 14 residues. Trimming cost V 4 bases and J 4 bases; bases outside gene matches: 7. CDR3 DNA sequence: TGCGCCAGCAGCCCATCGACAGGGTTAGAGACCCAGTACTTC. Translation: CASSPSTGLETQYF.

V usage is TRBV5-1 and J usage is TRBJ2-2; 11 bases are shared with TRBD1. CDR1 is SGHRS and CDR2 is YFSETQ in the germline V gene. Trimming took 3 bases from V and 2 from J; bases not matched to a gene: 0. The CDR3 covers 15 residues. As DNA, the CDR3 is TGCGCCAGCAGCTGGACAGGGGGCAACACCGGGGAGCTGTTTTTT. This translates into CASSWTGGNTGELFF.

V usage is TRBV2 and J usage is TRBJ1-4; possible D gene TRBD1, 6 bases. V was pared by 2 bases and J by 8 bases, with 18 bases between. In germline, CDR1 is SNHLY, CDR2 FYNNEI. This CDR3 has 16 residues. This chain's CDR3 is CASSEFGGTTGEKLFF. DNA of the CDR3: TGTGCCAGCAGTGAATTTGGGGGGACAACTGGAGAAAAACTGTTTTTT.

This chain connects TRBV28 to TRBJ2-5; weak D call: TRBD2 (5 bases). Germline-derived CDR1 and CDR2 are MDHEN and SYDVKM. The length of the CDR3 is 15 residues. Trimming took off 4 bases at V and 3 bases at J, with 15 bases between the two ends. Here the CDR3 reads CASSSHSSGEETQYF. DNA of the CDR3: TGTGCCAGCAGTTCCCACTCAAGCGGAGAAGAGACCCAGTACTTC.

This chain connects TRBV19 to TRBJ2-5; D gene ambiguous. V lost 2 bases, J lost 3 bases, and 7 bases lay in between. Germline V gene lookup returns CDR1 LNHDA and CDR2 SQIVND (reference sequence). The CDR3 is made up of 13 amino acids. In DNA, the CDR3 is TGTGCCAGTAGTATAAAGAGGAAAGAGACCCAGTACTTC. Protein: CASSIKRKETQYF.

This chain joins TRBV6-6 and TRBJ1-6; no firm D call. The V and J ends lost 7 bases and 4 bases respectively, with 17 bases between them. In germline, CDR1 is MNHNY, CDR2 SVGAGI (reference sequence). The CDR3 is 16 amino acids. CDR3 region: CASNPTGSQYNSPLHF. The CDR3 bases are TGTGCCAGCAACCCAACGGGGAGCCAGTATAATTCACCCCTCCACTTT.

This clone has a single count. V and J are TRBV15 and TRBJ2-7, with TRBD1 matching 9 bases. Trimming cost V 1 base and J 5 bases; bases outside gene matches: 9. CDR1 is LNHNV, CDR2 YYDKDF, per germline (reference sequence). The CDR3 spans 16 residues. CDR3 in DNA: TGTGCCACCAGCAGAGGGGACAGGGCAGGGAGTGACGAGCAGTACTTC. Protein product: CATSRGDRAGSDEQYF.

The rearrangement joins TRBV6-1 to TRBJ2-7, with D possibly matching TRBD1 (5 bases). The CDR3 is 13 residues long. From germline, CDR1 is MNHNS and CDR2 SASEGT. V lost 3 bases and J 4 bases, leaving 10 bases between the germline ends. The CDR3, as DNA: TGTGCCAGCAGTGACGACCACAGGTACGAGCAGTACTTC. This codes for CASSDDHRYEQYF.

About this clone: An end of the junction differs from the germline gene, which may be a read error. The chain combines TRBV3-1 (or the pseudogene TRBV3-2) with TRBJ2-1, with 7 bases that match TRBD2. CDR3 length: 11 amino acids. CDR1 and CDR2 from the germline V gene are LGHDT and YNNKEL (reference sequence). CDR3 in amino acids: CASSHGLELFF. The CDR3 DNA sequence: TGTGCCAGCAGCCATGGACTAGAGCTGTTCTTC.

The chain links TRBV24-1 to TRBJ1-5, with TRBD1 matching 7 bases. Germline V gene lookup returns CDR1 KGHDR and CDR2 SFDVKD. The CDR3 loop spans 16 amino acids. V lost 4 bases to trimming and J lost 3 bases; unmatched junction nucleotides: 8. CDR3 in amino acids: CATSDSGQDHNQPQHF. The CDR3 nucleotides read TGTGCCACCAGTGACTCAGGACAGGACCACAATCAGCCCCAGCATTTT.

The chain carries TRBV3-1 (or the pseudogene TRBV3-2) and TRBJ1-4; unclear D gene. The CDR3 loop spans 12 amino acids. Trimming pared 1 base from V and 8 bases from J, leaving 5 bases between. CDR1 is LGHDT, CDR2 YNNKEL, per germline (reference sequence). This chain's CDR3 is CASSQGREKLFF. The DNA for the CDR3 is TGTGCCAGCAGCCAAGGGCGAGAAAAACTGTTTTTT.

The DNA of the CDR3 is TGTGCCAGCAGCCCTCTAGGGGGTCCTGGAAACACCATATATTTT. It is translated as CASSPLGGPGNTIYF. The rearrangement links TRBV11-2 to TRBJ1-3, with D possibly TRBD1 on 6 matching bases. The V gene lost 5 bases and the J gene lost 2 bases, with 13 bases spanning the gap. The germline gives CDR1 SGHAT, CDR2 FQNNGV. The CDR3 spans 15 residues.

J is TRBJ2-7 and V is TRBV7-2; the match to TRBD1 covers 8 bases. CDR1 and CDR2 from the germline V gene are SGHTA and FQGNSA. Trimming cost V 3 bases and J 2 bases; bases outside gene matches: 6. The CDR3 is 15 residues long. The CDR3 sequence is CASSFQTGVTYEQYF. DNA for the CDR3: TGTGCCAGCAGCTTTCAGACAGGGGTGACCTACGAGCAGTACTTC. Using reference TRBV7-2 and TRBJ2-7 for the parts outside the CDR3, the full variable domain is GAGVSQSPSNKVTEKGKDVELRCDPISGHTALYWYRQSLGQGLEFLIYFQGNSAPDKSGLPSDRFSAERTGGSVSTLTIQRTQQEDSAVYLCASSFQTGVTYEQYFGPGTRLTVT.

J is TRBJ2-3 and V is TRBV6-2 or TRBV6-3, with TRBD2 matching 9 bases. J was trimmed by 2 bases and V by 2 bases; bases with no gene match: 5. The CDR3 runs 16 residues. Germline V gene data show CDR1 as MNHEY and CDR2 as SVGEGT. The CDR3 loop reads CASSYGLAGNTDTQYF. The DNA of the CDR3 is TGTGCCAGCAGTTACGGGCTAGCGGGAAACACAGATACGCAGTATTTT.